This is a list of T cell receptor beta chains from one sample in a study of neurological immune-mediated disorders. TCRdb called the 5' RACE reads again in MiXCR, with one record for every CDR3 protein. The profile covers tens of thousands of distinct CDR3 sequences, with approximately 5.8% appearing a single time and approximately 1.5% taken by the ten largest. Specimen: CD4+ T cells from blood. The receptors come from a young woman with multiple sclerosis. CDR3s include the opening cysteine and the closing phenylalanine or tryptophan. The order of the fields is D gene, V gene, clone size, J gene, CDR3 DNA, CDR3 protein. D genes are given only for firm matches. Clone size is stated in some rows and not others, as once, few, many or a class when expanded.

-	TRBV7-2	many	TRBJ2-6	TGTGCCAGCAGCTTACAGCGGTTCTCTGGGGCCAACGTCCTGACTTTC	CASSLQRFSGANVLTF
-	TRBV7-2	many	TRBJ1-2	TGTGCCAGCAGCTCCTACTCAGGGGACTATGGCTACACCTTC	CASSSYSGDYGYTF
-	TRBV28	many	TRBJ2-4	TGTGCCAGCAAGAAGGGGTCCAAAAACATTCAGTACTTC	CASKKGSKNIQYF
-	TRBV7-9	-	TRBJ2-7	TGTGCCAGCAGCTTAGCGGGTGGGGGACCCTACGAGCAGTACTTC	CASSLAGGGPYEQYF
-	TRBV12-3/TRBV12-4	many	TRBJ1-5	TGTGCCAGCAGCCTGACGGGGGCCCTTAGCAATCAGCCCCAGCATTTT	CASSLTGALSNQPQHF
-	TRBV12-3/TRBV12-4	many	TRBJ1-1	TGTGCCAGCAGTCCAAATAAAGGACACAAGAACACTGAAGCTTTCTTT	CASSPNKGHKNTEAFF
TRBD2	TRBV14	-	TRBJ2-7	TGTGCCAGCAGCCAAGATAACGGACTAGCGGGGCCTTGGGAATATCCCTCCTCCTACGAGCAGTACTTC	CASSQDNGLAGPWEYPSSYEQYF
-	TRBV28	many	TRBJ1-3	TGTGCCAGCAGTTTAGTCCAAGTCCGTGGAAACACCATATATTTT	CASSLVQVRGNTIYF
-	TRBV5-1	few	TRBJ2-3	TGCGCCAGCACCCCGGGCTGGGGGCCGAAGAATACGCAGTATTTT	CASTPGWGPKNTQYF
-	TRBV7-2	many	TRBJ2-5	TGTGCCAGCAGCCCGAACAGGGGAGGTGGCGAGACCCAGTACTTC	CASSPNRGGGETQYF
-	TRBV18	many	TRBJ1-6	TGTGCCAGCTCCCAACAGGGATATAATTCACCCCTCCACTTT	CASSQQGYNSPLHF
-	TRBV20-1	many	TRBJ2-1	TGCAGTGCTAGTTCTGGTGGGCTCACCTACGGGGATGAGCAGTTCTTC	CSASSGGLTYGDEQFF
-	TRBV6-1	many	TRBJ2-2	TGTGCCAGCAGTGAGCCGGGTGTCCCAGCCGGGGAGCTGTTTTTT	CASSEPGVPAGELFF
-	TRBV20-1	many	TRBJ1-1	TGCAGTGCTAGAGAAAACCTCTTGGCAGGGAAGGCTTTCTTT	CSARENLLAGKAFF
-	TRBV9	few	TRBJ1-3	TGTGCCAGCAGCGTAGGCGGTAGTACTGGAAACACCATATATTTT	CASSVGGSTGNTIYF
TRBD1	TRBV24-1	many	TRBJ2-2	TGTGCCACCAGTGGCCGGACAGGGAGCACCGGGGAGCTGTTTTTT	CATSGRTGSTGELFF
-	TRBV24-1	many	TRBJ2-1	TGTGCCACCAGTGACCCAGGGATAGGGGACTACAATGAGCAGTTCTTC	CATSDPGIGDYNEQFF
-	TRBV20-1	many	TRBJ1-5	TGCAGTGCTAGAAGGGGCAGGGAGGATCAGCCCCAGCATTTT	CSARRGREDQPQHF
TRBD1	TRBV10-3	few	TRBJ2-1	TGTGCCATCAGCGGGACAGGGGGAGGCAGCGGTTACAATGAGCAGTTCTTC	CAISGTGGGSGYNEQFF
TRBD2	TRBV20-1	many	TRBJ2-2	TGCAGTGCTAGTCCCAGCGGGAGGGCGGGCGGGGAGCTGTTTTTT	CSASPSGRAGGELFF